These 26 T cell receptor beta chains were all obtained from the same sample, sequenced in a study of blood T cell repertoires in COVID-19. The data were produced by immunoSEQ multiplex PCR, yet TCRdb's version contains in-frame clones alone and is incomplete. The repertoire includes about 320,000 clones, roughly 85% of them detected once, and approximately 1.9% sits in the top ten. The specimen sequenced was PBMCs or T cells enriched from blood (not recorded which). These receptors were collected from a woman aged 30 to 39 who had been exposed to COVID-19.

This rearrangement joins TRBV2 to TRBJ2-1, with 8 bases fitting TRBD2. Trimming at V came to 6 bases and at J to 7 bases, leaving 11 bases not matched to a gene. The CDR3 has 15 amino acids. Germline V lookup: CDR1 SNHLY, CDR2 FYNNEI. This CDR3 reads CASRASPGTRNEQFF. The CDR3 DNA reads TGTGCCAGCAGAGCAAGTCCCGGGACTAGGAATGAGCAGTTCTTC.

The rearrangement uses TRBV5-1 and TRBJ2-3; TRBD2 might be the D (7 bases). This CDR3 contains 16 residues. Germline assignment: CDR1 SGHRS and CDR2 YFSETQ. Trimming stripped 7 bases from V and 3 bases from J, with 21 bases between. In DNA, the CDR3 is TGCGCCAGCCTGAAAGGGGGAGGGCTGGAGACAGATACGCAGTATTTT. Amino acid sequence: CASLKGGGLETDTQYF.

The V call is TRBV7-2, the J call TRBJ2-5, with 8 bases fitting TRBD2. After removal of 3 bases from V and 3 bases from J, the junction contained 6 bases not matched to a gene. The CDR3 contains 15 residues. Germline V gives CDR1 SGHTA, CDR2 FQGNSA. As DNA, the CDR3 is TGTGCCAGCAGCTTCGTGGGCGGGAGGAAAGAGACCCAGTACTTC. Translating gives CASSFVGGRKETQYF.

The chain carries TRBV2 and TRBJ2-1; 9 positions match TRBD2. In germline, CDR1 is SNHLY, CDR2 FYNNEI. There are 15 residues in the CDR3. V dropped 3 bases and J dropped 6; count of bases not matched to a gene: 6. DNA of the CDR3: TGTGCCAGCAGTGATTCGGGACTAGCCTCCAATGAGCAGTTCTTC. It is translated as CASSDSGLASNEQFF. Looking up the rest from reference TRBV2 and TRBJ2-1 gives the full variable domain: EPEVTQTPSHQVTQMGQEVILRCVPISNHLYFYWYRQILGQKVEFLVSFYNNEISEKSEIFDDQFSVERPDGSNFTLKIRSTKLEDSAMYFCASSDSGLASNEQFFGPGTRLTVL.

J is TRBJ2-5 and V is TRBV6-1; TRBD1 matches at 7 bases. V was clipped by 1 base and J by 5 bases; unmatched bases: 13. The CDR3 covers 17 residues. Per the germline V gene, CDR1 is MNHNS and CDR2 is SASEGT. The CDR3 DNA reads TGTGCCAGCAGTGAAGTTTTAGGGCAGGGGGATGTGGAGACCCAGTACTTC. Translated, it gives CASSEVLGQGDVETQYF.

The J gene is TRBJ1-1, the V gene TRBV19; the D is unclear. The ends were cut back, 5 bases at V and 0 bases at J, with 10 bases in the middle. Per germline, CDR1 LNHDA and CDR2 SQIVND (reference sequence). This CDR3 spans 14 amino acids. The CDR3 nucleotides are TGTGCCAGTAGTCCCGAGCGCATGAACACTGAAGCTTTCTTT. As protein: CASSPERMNTEAFF.

The CDR3 nucleotides are TGTGCCAGCAGCCCCTCCGGGACAGGGAGCTACACCTTC. This encodes CASSPSGTGSYTF. The chain combines TRBV7-3 with TRBJ1-2; 9 bases are shared with TRBD1. The V gene end was trimmed by 5 bases and the J gene end by 9 bases; junction bases not matched to a gene: 7. Germline lookup yields CDR1 SGHTA and CDR2 FQGTGA. This CDR3 has 13 amino acids.

The chain combines TRBV24-1 with TRBJ2-1; no reliable D call. V was pared by 3 bases and J by 10 bases, with 9 bases between. Germline CDR1 reads KGHDR; CDR2 reads SFDVKD. There are 12 residues in the CDR3. The CDR3 DNA sequence: TGTGCCACCAGTGATCAGTTCCACGAGCAGTTCTTC. Protein product: CATSDQFHEQFF.

This chain joins TRBV5-6 and TRBJ1-6; unclear D gene. V was cut by 2 bases and J by 7 bases, with 7 bases left in between. The CDR3 extends over 13 amino acids. The germline gives CDR1 SGHDT, CDR2 YYEEEE. The CDR3 DNA follows: TGTGCCAGCAGCTTAACGGGGAATTCACCCCTCCACTTT. Protein sequence: CASSLTGNSPLHF.

The chain is built from TRBV7-9 and TRBJ2-3, with D perhaps TRBD2 (5 bases). CDR1 and CDR2 from the germline V gene are SEHNR and FQNEAQ (reference sequence). CDR3 length: 16 residues. The V and J ends lost 1 base and 0 bases respectively, with 11 bases between them. As DNA, the CDR3 is TGTGCCAGCAGCTTAGGGACTCGATCTAGCACAGATACGCAGTATTTT. This gives the protein CASSLGTRSSTDTQYF.

This clone turned up a few times. The rearrangement joins TRBV23-1 to TRBJ1-5, with 12 bases aligning to TRBD1. TRBV23-1 is an ORF for which the function is uncertain. Losses at the gene ends were 4 bases for V and 0 bases for J; bases not matched to a gene: 7. The CDR3 extends over 18 amino acids. The DNA of the CDR3 is TGCGCCAGCAGTCTCGGGACAGGGGGCGCGTTTAGCAATCAGCCCCAGCATTTT. Protein product: CASSLGTGGAFSNQPQHF.

This sequence joins TRBV3-1 (or the pseudogene TRBV3-2) and TRBJ2-2, with a weak D call TRBD1 (5 bases). Germline lookup yields CDR1 LGHDT and CDR2 YNNKEL (reference sequence). This CDR3 contains 13 residues. V was clipped by 0 bases and J by 6 bases, with 5 bases between them. The CDR3 DNA reads TGTGCCAGCAGCCAAGAAGGGGCCGGGGAGCTGTTTTTT. Its protein is CASSQEGAGELFF.

The chain joins TRBV24-1 to TRBJ2-5; 8 positions match TRBD1. Germline V gene sequence: CDR1 KGHDR, CDR2 SFDVKD. This CDR3 has 15 amino acids. Trimming cost V 3 bases and J 6 bases; bases outside gene matches: 8. CDR3 sequence: CATSDGGQVSKTQYF. In nucleotides, the CDR3 is TGTGCCACCAGTGATGGGGGACAGGTTTCTAAGACCCAGTACTTC.

This clone was found a few times. V usage is TRBV7-6 and J usage is TRBJ1-1, with 7 positions matching TRBD1. The CDR3 totals 17 residues. The V and J ends lost 5 bases and 1 base, in that order; junction bases with no gene match: 13. The germline gives CDR1 SGHVS, CDR2 FNYEAQ. The CDR3 reads CASSRYMTGRRNTEAFF. As DNA, the CDR3 is TGTGCCAGCAGCCGCTACATGACAGGGCGTCGGAACACTGAAGCTTTCTTT.

V and J are TRBV3-1 (or the pseudogene TRBV3-2) and TRBJ1-5; D is perhaps TRBD1 (6 bases). The germline gives CDR1 LGHDT, CDR2 YNNKEL (reference sequence). The CDR3 consists of 15 residues. V shed 3 bases and J shed 6 bases, with 15 bases lying between them. As DNA, the CDR3 is TGTGCCAGCAGCCAGCAAGGGGGAGTGGTTCAGCCCCAGCATTTT. Its protein product is CASSQQGGVVQPQHF.

This clone has just a few counts. This sequence joins TRBV28 and TRBJ1-4; 11 bases match TRBD1. The CDR3 extends over 19 amino acids. V was pared by 3 bases and J by 0 bases, with 9 bases of the junction left unmatched. CDR1 is MDHEN, CDR2 SYDVKM, per germline. DNA for the CDR3: TGTGCCAGCAGTTTTTTGTTCGGACAGGGGGCGGCAACTAATGAAAAACTGTTTTTT. Its protein is CASSFLFGQGAATNEKLFF.

The genes are TRBV5-1 and TRBJ1-1; D remains unclear. CDR3 length: 19 amino acids. Trimming left V 3 bases short and J 1 base short, with 25 bases between. Germline V lookup: CDR1 SGHRS, CDR2 YFSETQ. The CDR3 loop is CASSSGPVGRGVWNTEAFF. CDR3 DNA sequence: TGCGCCAGCAGCTCCGGACCTGTTGGCCGGGGAGTGTGGAACACTGAAGCTTTCTTT.

The chain couples TRBV13 to TRBJ2-7; 9 bases align to TRBD2. The CDR3 extends over 17 amino acids. Unmatched junction bases numbered 8, after V lost 1 base and J lost 1 base. In germline, CDR1 is PRHDT, CDR2 FYEKMQ (reference sequence). In nucleotides, the CDR3 is TGTGCCAGCAGCTTAGTCCCGTCTAGCGGGGTTTCCTACGAGCAGTACTTC. Translated: CASSLVPSSGVSYEQYF.

The genes are TRBV3-1 (or the pseudogene TRBV3-2) and TRBJ1-2; 7 bases map to TRBD1. This CDR3 region has 16 residues. The trim removed 3 bases at V and 1 base at J, leaving 8 bases unmatched. Germline V CDR1 and CDR2: LGHDT, YNNKEL (reference sequence). CDR3 residues: CASSHSGQQDNYGYTF. The CDR3 DNA reads TGTGCCAGCAGCCATTCGGGACAGCAAGATAACTATGGCTACACCTTC.

This rearrangement joins TRBV7-2 to TRBJ2-7, with D tentatively TRBD1 (5 bases). Between the trimmed V and J ends, which lost 1 base and 7 bases, there was a span of 14 bases. Germline CDR1 is SGHTA and CDR2 is FQGNSA. The CDR3 is 14 amino acids. The CDR3 protein is CASSLGQGTFEQYF. The CDR3 nucleotides are TGTGCCAGCAGCTTAGGTCAGGGTACGTTTGAGCAGTACTTC. Full variable domain (remainder filled in from reference TRBV7-2 and TRBJ2-7): GAGVSQSPSNKVTEKGKDVELRCDPISGHTALYWYRQSLGQGLEFLIYFQGNSAPDKSGLPSDRFSAERTGGSVSTLTIQRTQQEDSAVYLCASSLGQGTFEQYFGPGTRLTVT.

V is TRBV28 and J is TRBJ2-7; possibly TRBD2 for D (5 bases). The CDR3 is 14 amino acids. V was shortened by 11 bases and J by 4 bases, with 21 bases between the two germline ends. CDR1 and CDR2 from the germline V gene are MDHEN and SYDVKM. This CDR3 is CAADSQAGQYEQYF. Here the CDR3 DNA reads TGTGCCGCCGACTCCCAGGCGGGCCAATACGAGCAGTACTTC.

The V and J genes are TRBV30 and TRBJ1-5, with a possible D match to TRBD1 (5 bases). The germline V gene encodes CDR1 GTSNPN and CDR2 SVGIG (reference sequence). The CDR3 is made up of 14 amino acids. V was trimmed by 0 bases and J by 6 bases, leaving 12 bases between them. The CDR3 nucleotides read TGTGCCTGGAGTGTACAGGAAGGTGGTCAGCCCCAGCATTTT. The encoded protein is CAWSVQEGGQPQHF. The full variable domain, rest sourced from reference TRBV30 and TRBJ1-5, is SQTIHQWPATLVQPVGSPLSLECTVEGTSNPNLYWYRQAAGRGLQLLFYSVGIGQISSEVPQNLSASRPQDRQFILSSKKLLLSDSGFYLCAWSVQEGGQPQHFGDGTRLSIL.

The V and J genes are TRBV6-2 or TRBV6-3 and TRBJ1-6, with 7 bases that match TRBD1. The germline gives CDR1 MNHEY, CDR2 SVGEGT. The junction had 3 bases not matched to a gene; V was cut back by 0 bases and J by 7 bases. The CDR3 is made up of 15 amino acids. In DNA form, the CDR3 reads TGTGCCAGCAGTTACTCGACAGGGAACAATTCACCCCTCCACTTT. Its protein is CASSYSTGNNSPLHF.

For the CDR3, the DNA is TGTGCCAGCAGCCAAGATACTAGCGGGGGGGCCCTTGGAAAGTTCTTC. This translates into CASSQDTSGGALGKFF. V is TRBV3-1 (or the pseudogene TRBV3-2) and J is TRBJ2-1; TRBD2 matches 13 bases. Germline CDR1 reads LGHDT; CDR2 reads YNNKEL (reference sequence). The CDR3 spans 16 residues. V lost 0 bases and J lost 14; bases outside the gene matches: 10.

The V and J genes are TRBV29-1 and TRBJ2-7, with 8 bases lining up with TRBD1. The CDR3 loop spans 11 amino acids. The J segment lost 5 bases and the V segment lost 6 bases, leaving 3 bases of the junction unmatched. CDR1 is SQVTM and CDR2 is ANQGSEA in the germline V gene. The CDR3 here is CSVRTGNEQYF. The CDR3 coding sequence is TGCAGCGTGAGGACAGGGAACGAGCAGTACTTC.

Here the CDR3 DNA reads TGTGCCAGCAGCCTTTCGGGACAGGGGGCGAGCAATCAGCCCCAGCATTTT. It is translated as CASSLSGQGASNQPQHF. The V and J genes are TRBV3-1 (or the pseudogene TRBV3-2) and TRBJ1-5; 12 bases fit TRBD1. From germline, CDR1 is LGHDT and CDR2 YNNKEL (reference sequence). The CDR3 consists of 17 residues. V was clipped by 4 bases and J by 1 base; unmatched bases: 5.